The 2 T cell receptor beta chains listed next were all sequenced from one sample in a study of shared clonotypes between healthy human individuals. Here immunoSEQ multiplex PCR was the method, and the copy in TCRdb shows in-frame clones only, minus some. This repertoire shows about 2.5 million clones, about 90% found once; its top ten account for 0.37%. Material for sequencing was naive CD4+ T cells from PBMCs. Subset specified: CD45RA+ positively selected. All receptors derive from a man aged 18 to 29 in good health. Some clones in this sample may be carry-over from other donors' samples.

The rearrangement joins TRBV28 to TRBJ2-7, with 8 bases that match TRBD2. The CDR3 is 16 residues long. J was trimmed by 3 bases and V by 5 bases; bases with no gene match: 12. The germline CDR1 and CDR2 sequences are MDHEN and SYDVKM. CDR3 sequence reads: CASSPLLLAGNYEQYF. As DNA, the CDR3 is TGTGCCAGCAGTCCGCTCCTTCTAGCGGGTAACTACGAGCAGTACTTC.

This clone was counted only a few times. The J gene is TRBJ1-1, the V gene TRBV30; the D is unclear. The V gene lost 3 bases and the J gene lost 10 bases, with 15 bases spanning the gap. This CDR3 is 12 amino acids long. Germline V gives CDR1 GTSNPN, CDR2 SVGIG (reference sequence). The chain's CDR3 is CAWSQDYSTAFF. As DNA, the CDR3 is TGTGCCTGGAGCCAGGACTATTCAACAGCTTTCTTT.